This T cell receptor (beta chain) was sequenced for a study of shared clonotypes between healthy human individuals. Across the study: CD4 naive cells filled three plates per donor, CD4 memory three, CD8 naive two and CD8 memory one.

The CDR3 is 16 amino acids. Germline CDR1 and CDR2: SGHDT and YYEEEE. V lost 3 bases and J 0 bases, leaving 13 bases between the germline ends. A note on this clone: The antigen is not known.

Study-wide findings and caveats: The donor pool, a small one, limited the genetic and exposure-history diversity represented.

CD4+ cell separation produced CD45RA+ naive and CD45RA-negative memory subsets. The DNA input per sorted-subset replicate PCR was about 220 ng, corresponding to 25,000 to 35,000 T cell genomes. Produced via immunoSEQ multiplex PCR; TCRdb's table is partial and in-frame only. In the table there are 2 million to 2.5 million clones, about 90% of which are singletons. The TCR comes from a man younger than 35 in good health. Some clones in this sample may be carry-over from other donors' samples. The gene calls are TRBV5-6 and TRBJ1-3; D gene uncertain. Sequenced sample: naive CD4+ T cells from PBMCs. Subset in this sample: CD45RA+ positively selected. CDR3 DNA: TGTGCCAGCAGCTCTCCAGGTGATAGCTCTGGAAACACCATATATTTT. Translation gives CASSSPGDSSGNTIYF.